The 10 T cell receptor beta chains presented below share a single source sample, sequenced in a study of shared clonotypes between healthy human individuals. The protocol was immunoSEQ multiplex PCR, while the TCRdb copy is restricted to in-frame clones and leaves out a portion. This sample has around 2.5 million clones, with approximately 94% found just once. Sample: naive CD4+ T cells from PBMCs. Subset here: CD45RA+ positively selected. These receptors originate from a man between 18 and 35 years old in good health. Some clones in this sample may be carry-over from other donors' samples.

This chain links TRBV5-1 with TRBJ2-3; maybe TRBD2 (6 bases). The V gene lost 0 bases and the J gene lost 0 bases, with 11 bases spanning the gap. The CDR3 length is 16 residues. CDR1 and CDR2 (germline): SGHRS, YFSETQ. The CDR3 DNA is TGCGCCAGCAGCTTGGTTGGCGGGATCAGCACAGATACGCAGTATTTT. Its translation is CASSLVGGISTDTQYF.

In this sample, this clone turned up once. This sample includes further DNA sequences coding for the same CDR3. This chain uses TRBV5-1 with TRBJ2-1; D is unclear. This CDR3 region has 12 residues. The V gene lost 1 base and the J gene lost 6 bases, with 5 bases spanning the gap. The germline V gene encodes CDR1 SGHRS and CDR2 YFSETQ. The CDR3 spells CASSLIGNEQFF. CDR3 sequence (DNA): TGCGCCAGCAGCTTGATTGGCAATGAGCAGTTCTTC.

The rearrangement links TRBV2 to TRBJ1-5, with D possibly matching TRBD1 (6 bases). The CDR3 runs 14 residues. V dropped 5 bases and J dropped 6 bases, with 14 bases sitting between them. Germline V gives CDR1 SNHLY, CDR2 FYNNEI. The CDR3 loop is CASSQQTGRQPQHF. CDR3 bases: TGTGCCAGCAGTCAACAGACAGGCCGTCAGCCCCAGCATTTT.

This sequence joins TRBV6-5 and TRBJ2-1; D is tentatively TRBD1 or TRBD2 (5 bases each). CDR1 MNHEY and CDR2 SVGAGI come from the germline V gene. The CDR3 contains 15 residues. V was clipped by 2 bases and J by 7 bases, with 15 bases between them. Written as DNA, the CDR3 is TGTGCCAGCAGTTACCGGGGCCCAGGGTCGAATGAGCAGTTCTTC. This encodes CASSYRGPGSNEQFF.

The rearrangement joins TRBV11-2 to TRBJ2-3; a weak D match, TRBD2 (5 bases). The CDR3 loop spans 16 amino acids. Germline CDR1 reads SGHAT; CDR2 reads FQNNGV. V dropped 5 bases and J dropped 8 bases, with 23 bases sitting between them. CDR3 coding DNA: TGTGCCAGCAGCCCTGGACTGCGATTTATTCAAAGTACGCAGTATTTT. This sequence encodes CASSPGLRFIQSTQYF.

The V gene is TRBV4-2, the J gene TRBJ1-5; tentative D call: TRBD1 (6 bases). The V end was cut by 3 bases, the J end by 4 bases, with 19 bases between. The CDR3 has 17 amino acids. Germline loops: CDR1 LGHNA, CDR2 YNFKEQ. CDR3 coding DNA: TGTGCCAGCAGCCAGGCCTTACAGGGATCGTGGAATCAGCCCCAGCATTTT. This codes for CASSQALQGSWNQPQHF.

This chain uses TRBV28 with TRBJ1-2, with a weak D call TRBD1 (5 bases). CDR1 is MDHEN and CDR2 is SYDVKM in the germline V gene. Trimming removed 4 bases from V and 8 bases from J, with 14 bases in between. This CDR3 has 13 residues. Here the CDR3 reads CASSSAGLGGYTF. The CDR3 DNA sequence: TGTGCCAGCAGTTCCGCAGGGTTAGGGGGCTACACCTTC.

This chain joins TRBV21-1 and TRBJ2-7; the D segment call TRBD1 is taken from the table without a DNA check. TRBV21-1 represents a pseudogene. The CDR3 extends over 14 amino acids. CDR3 sequence reads: CASSTGTGADEQYF. CDR3 sequence (DNA): TGTGCCAGCAGCACTGGGACAGGGGCCGACGAGCAGTACTTC.

The chain carries TRBV4-2 and TRBJ2-3; weak D call: TRBD2 (5 bases). Germline-derived CDR1 and CDR2 are LGHNA and YNFKEQ. The CDR3 totals 13 residues. Deletions cut 8 bases from V and 3 bases from J, with 12 bases between. The DNA of the CDR3 is TGTGCCAGCCGTGAGGGAGCGACAGATACGCAGTATTTT. Translating gives CASREGATDTQYF.

In the case of this clone: The same CDR3 can be traced to other DNA sequences in this sample. The chain couples TRBV5-4 to TRBJ2-5; D remains ambiguous. The CDR3 is 12 residues long. V lost 5 bases to trimming and J lost 0 bases, with 5 bases between them. Germline V CDR1 and CDR2: SGHNT, YYREEE (reference sequence). CDR3 sequence: CASSSYQETQYF. The CDR3 DNA sequence: TGTGCCAGCAGTTCGTACCAAGAGACCCAGTACTTC. Combining the CDR3 with reference TRBV5-4 and TRBJ2-5 gives the whole variable domain ETGVTQSPTHLIKTRGQQVTLRCSSQSGHNTVSWYQQALGQGPQFIFQYYREEENGRGNFPPRFSGLQFPNYSSELNVNALELDDSALYLCASSSYQETQYFGPGTRLLVL.